This T cell receptor (beta chain) was sequenced in a study of T cells in women clearing cervical HPV infection. Across the study: Cases' blood sampling followed lesion detection by median around 150 days (90 to 200).

A note on this clone: The read ends 3 residues early relative to the CDR3; the germline J gene fills the gap.

Assay: immunoSEQ multiplex PCR; the TCRdb copy retains only in-frame clones and omits some. There are tens of thousands of clones in the sample, with approximately 6% held by the top ten. This CDR3 is 14 amino acids long. The J segment lost 7 bases and the V segment lost 7 bases, leaving 12 bases of the junction unmatched. Per germline, CDR1 SNHLY and CDR2 FYNNEI. This clonotype originated in a woman between 18 and 69 years old with a cervical HPV16 infection that either progressed to CIN3+ or cleared (not recorded which). The chain couples TRBV2 to TRBJ1-1; 7 positions agree with TRBD1. Sequences were obtained from blood buffy coat. CDR3 DNA (partial): TGTGCCAGCATCGAGGGGTTGGACAGGAGTGAA. Its protein product is CASIEGLDRSE. The whole CDR3 sequence reads CASIEGLDRSEAFF.